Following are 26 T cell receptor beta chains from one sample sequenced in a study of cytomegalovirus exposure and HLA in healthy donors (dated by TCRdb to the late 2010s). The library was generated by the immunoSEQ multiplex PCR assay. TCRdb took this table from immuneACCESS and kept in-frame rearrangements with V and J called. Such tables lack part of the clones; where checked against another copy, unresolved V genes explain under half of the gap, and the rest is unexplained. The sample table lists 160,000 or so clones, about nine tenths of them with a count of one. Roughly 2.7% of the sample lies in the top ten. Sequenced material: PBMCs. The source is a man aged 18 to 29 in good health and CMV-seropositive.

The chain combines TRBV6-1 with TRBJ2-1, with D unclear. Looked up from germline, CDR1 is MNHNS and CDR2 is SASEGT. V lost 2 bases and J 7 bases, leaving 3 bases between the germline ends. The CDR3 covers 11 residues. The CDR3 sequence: CASSELNEQFF. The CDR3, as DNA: TGTGCCAGCAGTGAATTAAATGAGCAGTTCTTC.

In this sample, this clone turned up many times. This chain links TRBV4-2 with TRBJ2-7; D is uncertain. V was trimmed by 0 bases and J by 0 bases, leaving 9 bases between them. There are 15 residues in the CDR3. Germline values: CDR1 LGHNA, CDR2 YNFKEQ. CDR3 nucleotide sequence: TGTGCCAGCAGCCAAGATCCCAAGCCCTCCTACGAGCAGTACTTC. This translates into CASSQDPKPSYEQYF.

CDR3 sequence (DNA): TGCAGCGTCCAAACAGACAGGGTAGGAGAGCAGTACTTC. Translated: CSVQTDRVGEQYF. The genes are TRBV29-1 and TRBJ2-7; 7 bases align to TRBD1. The CDR3 spans 13 residues. Germline loops: CDR1 SQVTM, CDR2 ANQGSEA. J lost 7 bases, V lost 6 bases, and 12 bases had no gene match.

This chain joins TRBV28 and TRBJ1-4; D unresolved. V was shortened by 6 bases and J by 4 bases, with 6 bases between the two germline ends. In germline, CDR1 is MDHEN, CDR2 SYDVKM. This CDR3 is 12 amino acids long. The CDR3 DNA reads TGTGCCAGCAGGTCCAGTAATGAAAAACTGTTTTTT. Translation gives CASRSSNEKLFF.

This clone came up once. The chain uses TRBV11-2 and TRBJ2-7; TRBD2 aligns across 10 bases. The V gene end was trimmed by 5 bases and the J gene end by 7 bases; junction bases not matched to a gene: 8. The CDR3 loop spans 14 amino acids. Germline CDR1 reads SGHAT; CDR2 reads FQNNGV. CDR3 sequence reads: CASSLSGRVREQYF. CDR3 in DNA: TGTGCCAGCAGCCTGAGCGGGAGGGTTAGGGAGCAGTACTTC.

The CDR3 coding sequence is TGTGCCAGCAGCGTAGACTCCCGGGTCGCTAATGAAAAACTGTTTTTT. It codes for CASSVDSRVANEKLFF. The chain recombines TRBV9 with TRBJ1-4; no firm D call. The CDR3 loop spans 16 amino acids. V was clipped by 0 bases and J by 3 bases, with 12 bases between them. Per the germline V gene, CDR1 is SGDLS and CDR2 is YYNGEE.

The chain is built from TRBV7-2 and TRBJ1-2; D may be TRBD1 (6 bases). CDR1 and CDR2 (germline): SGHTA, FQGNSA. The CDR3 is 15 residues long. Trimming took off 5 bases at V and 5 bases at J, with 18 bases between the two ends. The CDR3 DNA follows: TGTGCCAGCAGCCCCTGGACAGATCAAGTATATGGCTACACCTTC. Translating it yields CASSPWTDQVYGYTF.

This CDR3 reads CASNGANSNQPQHF. Written as DNA, the CDR3 is TGTGCCAGCAACGGAGCTAATAGCAATCAGCCCCAGCATTTT. The chain links TRBV6-1 to TRBJ1-5; D unresolved. V shed 7 bases and J shed 0 bases, with 10 bases lying between them. The CDR3 loop spans 14 amino acids. CDR1 MNHNS and CDR2 SASEGT come from the germline V gene.

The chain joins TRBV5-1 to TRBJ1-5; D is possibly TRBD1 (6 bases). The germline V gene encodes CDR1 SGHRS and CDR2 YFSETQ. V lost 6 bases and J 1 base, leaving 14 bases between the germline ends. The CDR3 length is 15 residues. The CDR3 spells CASKEGGASNQPQHF. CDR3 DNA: TGCGCCAGCAAGGAGGGGGGGGCGAGCAATCAGCCCCAGCATTTT.

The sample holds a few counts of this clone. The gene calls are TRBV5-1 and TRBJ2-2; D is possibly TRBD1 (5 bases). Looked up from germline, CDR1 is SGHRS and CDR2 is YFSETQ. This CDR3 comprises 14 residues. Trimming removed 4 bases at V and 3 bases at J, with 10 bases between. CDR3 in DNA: TGCGCCAGCAGCACTCAAGGGGACACCGGGGAGCTGTTTTTT. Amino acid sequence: CASSTQGDTGELFF. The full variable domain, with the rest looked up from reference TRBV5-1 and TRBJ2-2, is KAGVTQTPRYLIKTRGQQVTLSCSPISGHRSVSWYQQTPGQGLQFLFEYFSETQRNKGNFPGRFSGRQFSNSRSEMNVSTLELGDSALYLCASSTQGDTGELFFGEGSRLTVL.

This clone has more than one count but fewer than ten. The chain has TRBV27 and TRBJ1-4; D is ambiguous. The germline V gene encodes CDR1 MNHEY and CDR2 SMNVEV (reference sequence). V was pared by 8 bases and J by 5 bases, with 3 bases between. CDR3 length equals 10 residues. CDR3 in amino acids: CASRNEKLFF. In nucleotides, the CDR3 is TGTGCCAGCCGGAATGAAAAACTGTTTTTT.

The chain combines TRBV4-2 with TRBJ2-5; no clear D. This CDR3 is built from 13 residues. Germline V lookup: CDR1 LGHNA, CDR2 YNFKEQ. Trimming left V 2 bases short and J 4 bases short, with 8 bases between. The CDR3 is CASSQFFLETQYF. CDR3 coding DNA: TGTGCCAGCAGCCAATTCTTTCTAGAGACCCAGTACTTC.

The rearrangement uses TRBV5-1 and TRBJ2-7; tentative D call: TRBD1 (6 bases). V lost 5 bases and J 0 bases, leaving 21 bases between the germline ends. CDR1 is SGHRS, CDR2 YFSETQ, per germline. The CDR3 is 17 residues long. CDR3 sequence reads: CASSQPPGVMGSYEQYF. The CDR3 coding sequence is TGCGCCAGCAGTCAACCTCCAGGGGTCATGGGCTCCTACGAGCAGTACTTC. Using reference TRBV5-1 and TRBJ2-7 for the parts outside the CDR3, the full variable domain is KAGVTQTPRYLIKTRGQQVTLSCSPISGHRSVSWYQQTPGQGLQFLFEYFSETQRNKGNFPGRFSGRQFSNSRSEMNVSTLELGDSALYLCASSQPPGVMGSYEQYFGPGTRLTVT.

CDR3 DNA: TGTGCCAGCAGTCGACAGGGAAGTTCCGCCTACTATGGCTACACCTTC. This gives the protein CASSRQGSSAYYGYTF. The chain employs TRBV28 and TRBJ1-2; 7 bases agree with TRBD1. CDR1 is MDHEN, CDR2 SYDVKM, per germline. The CDR3 has 16 amino acids. V lost 5 bases, J lost 3 bases, and 12 bases stayed unmatched.

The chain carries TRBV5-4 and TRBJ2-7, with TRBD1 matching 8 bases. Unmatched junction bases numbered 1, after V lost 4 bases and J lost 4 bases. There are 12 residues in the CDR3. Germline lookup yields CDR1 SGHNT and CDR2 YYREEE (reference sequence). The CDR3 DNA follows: TGTGCCAGCAGCCAGGGGGCTTACGAGCAGTACTTC. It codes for CASSQGAYEQYF. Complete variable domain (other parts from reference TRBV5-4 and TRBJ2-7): ETGVTQSPTHLIKTRGQQVTLRCSSQSGHNTVSWYQQALGQGPQFIFQYYREEENGRGNFPPRFSGLQFPNYSSELNVNALELDDSALYLCASSQGAYEQYFGPGTRLTVT.

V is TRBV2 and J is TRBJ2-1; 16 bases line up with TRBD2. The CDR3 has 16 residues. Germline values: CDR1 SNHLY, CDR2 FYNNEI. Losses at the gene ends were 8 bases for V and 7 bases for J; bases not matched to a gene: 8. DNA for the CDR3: TGTGCCAGCTTAGGGACTAGCGGGAGGGCATGGAATGAGCAGTTCTTC. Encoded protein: CASLGTSGRAWNEQFF.

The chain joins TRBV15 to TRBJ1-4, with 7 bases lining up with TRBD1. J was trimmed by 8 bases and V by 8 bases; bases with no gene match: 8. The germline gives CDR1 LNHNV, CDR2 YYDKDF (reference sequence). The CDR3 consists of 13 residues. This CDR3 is CATLDRVGEKLFF. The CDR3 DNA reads TGTGCCACCTTAGACAGGGTCGGCGAAAAACTGTTTTTT.

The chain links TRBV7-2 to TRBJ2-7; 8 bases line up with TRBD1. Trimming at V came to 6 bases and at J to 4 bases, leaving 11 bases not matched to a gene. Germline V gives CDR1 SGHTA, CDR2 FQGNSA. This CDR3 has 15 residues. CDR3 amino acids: CASSLTGTGGYEQYF. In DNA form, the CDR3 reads TGTGCCAGCAGTCTTACCGGGACAGGCGGGTACGAGCAGTACTTC.

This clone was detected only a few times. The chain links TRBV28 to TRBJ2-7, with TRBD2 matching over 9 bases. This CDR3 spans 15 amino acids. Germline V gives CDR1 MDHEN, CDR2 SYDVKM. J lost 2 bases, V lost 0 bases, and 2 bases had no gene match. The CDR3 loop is CASSLWAGGPYEQYF. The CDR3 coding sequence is TGTGCCAGCAGTTTATGGGCGGGAGGGCCCTACGAGCAGTACTTC.

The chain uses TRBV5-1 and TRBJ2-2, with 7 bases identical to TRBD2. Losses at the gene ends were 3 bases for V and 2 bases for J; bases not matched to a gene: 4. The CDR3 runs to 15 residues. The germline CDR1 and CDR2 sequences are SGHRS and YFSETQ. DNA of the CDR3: TGCGCCAGCAGCTCTAGCGGCAGAAACACCGGGGAGCTGTTTTTT. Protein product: CASSSSGRNTGELFF. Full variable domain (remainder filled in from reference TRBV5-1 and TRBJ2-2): KAGVTQTPRYLIKTRGQQVTLSCSPISGHRSVSWYQQTPGQGLQFLFEYFSETQRNKGNFPGRFSGRQFSNSRSEMNVSTLELGDSALYLCASSSSGRNTGELFFGEGSRLTVL.

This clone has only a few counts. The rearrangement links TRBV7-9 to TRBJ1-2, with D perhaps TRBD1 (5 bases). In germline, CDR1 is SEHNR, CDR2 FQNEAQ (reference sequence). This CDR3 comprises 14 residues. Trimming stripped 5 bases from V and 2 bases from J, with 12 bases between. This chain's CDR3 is CASSLPGLNYGYTF. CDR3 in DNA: TGTGCCAGCAGCCTCCCGGGACTGAACTATGGCTACACCTTC. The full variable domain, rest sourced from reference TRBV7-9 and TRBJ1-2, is DTGVSQNPRHKITKRGQNVTFRCDPISEHNRLYWYRQTLGQGPEFLTYFQNEAQLEKSRLLSDRFSAERPKGSFSTLEIQRTEQGDSAMYLCASSLPGLNYGYTFGSGTRLTVV.

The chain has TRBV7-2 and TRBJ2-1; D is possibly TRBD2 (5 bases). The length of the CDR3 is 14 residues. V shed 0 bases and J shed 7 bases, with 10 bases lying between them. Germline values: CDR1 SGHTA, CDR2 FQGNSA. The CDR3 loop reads CASSLALSGNEQFF. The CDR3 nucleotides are TGTGCCAGCAGCTTAGCGCTGTCGGGAAATGAGCAGTTCTTC.

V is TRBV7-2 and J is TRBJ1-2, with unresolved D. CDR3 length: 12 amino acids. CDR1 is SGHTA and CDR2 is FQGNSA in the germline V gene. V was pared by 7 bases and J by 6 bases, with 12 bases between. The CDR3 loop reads CASTWTRDGYTF. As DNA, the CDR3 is TGTGCCAGCACATGGACGAGGGATGGCTACACCTTC. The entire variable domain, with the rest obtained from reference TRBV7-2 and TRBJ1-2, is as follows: GAGVSQSPSNKVTEKGKDVELRCDPISGHTALYWYRQSLGQGLEFLIYFQGNSAPDKSGLPSDRFSAERTGGSVSTLTIQRTQQEDSAVYLCASTWTRDGYTFGSGTRLTVV.

The DNA of the CDR3 is TGTGCCAGCAGCTTAGGCCTAGCGAACCAAGAGACCCAGTACTTC. Amino acid sequence: CASSLGLANQETQYF. The rearrangement joins TRBV7-3 to TRBJ2-5; TRBD2 is a possible D gene (6 bases). CDR3 size: 15 residues. Germline V lookup: CDR1 SGHTA, CDR2 FQGTGA. Between the trimmed V and J ends, which lost 2 bases and 0 bases, there was a span of 10 bases.

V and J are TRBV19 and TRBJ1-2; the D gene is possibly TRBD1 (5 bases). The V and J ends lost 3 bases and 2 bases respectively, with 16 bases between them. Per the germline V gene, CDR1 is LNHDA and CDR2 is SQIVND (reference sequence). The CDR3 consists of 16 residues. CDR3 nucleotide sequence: TGTGCCAGTAGTATTGGCTGGGGCCCGGCGAACTATGGCTACACCTTC. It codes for CASSIGWGPANYGYTF.

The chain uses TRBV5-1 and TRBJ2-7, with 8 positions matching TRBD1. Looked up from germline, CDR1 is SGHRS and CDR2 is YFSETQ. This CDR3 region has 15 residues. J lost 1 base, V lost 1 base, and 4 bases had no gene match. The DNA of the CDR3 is TGCGCCAGCAGCTTGCTATGGGACAGGTCCTACGAGCAGTACTTC. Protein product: CASSLLWDRSYEQYF.